This T cell receptor (beta chain) emerged from a study of blood T cells in healthy people across ages. Overall study findings and caveats: Investigators treated diversity estimates from one million T cells as underestimates. No one knew whether donors had CMV, which possibly confounded expanded clonotype changes. Higher diversity and more naive CD4+ cells were features of long-lived donors, compared to aged donors.

As to this clonotype: Its antigen is undetermined.

Together with a sample-barcoded 5' primer, a J-beta primer mix was included in a second PCR lasting about 6 to 11 cycles. Each CDR3 protein gets one entry after TCRdb re-called the 5' RACE reads with MiXCR. Of 730,000 or so distinct CDR3 sequences listed, more than 40% were seen once; the top ten hold more than 20%. CDR3 length equals 14 residues. Germline CDR1 and CDR2: SGHKS and YYEKEE (reference sequence). With 6 bases removed from V and 6 bases from J, the gap between germline ends came to 17 bases. Healthy Caucasian individuals from Russia aged roughly 6 to 100 were enrolled as donors. Material: blood. The source of this sequence is a woman aged 55-69 years in good health. V and J are TRBV5-5 and TRBJ2-3; D remains unclear. CDR3 coding DNA: TGTGCCAGCATGGGTGTTGGGGTGCTGGATACGCAGTATTTT. This encodes CASMGVGVLDTQYF.